This T cell receptor beta chain comes out of a study of T cells in women clearing cervical HPV infection. On this clone: Coverage ceases 3 residues before the CDR3 finishes, and the germline J gene fills in the end.

From germline, CDR1 is LNHDA and CDR2 SQIVND (reference sequence). The V gene lost 3 bases and the J gene lost 4 bases, with 13 bases spanning the gap. There are 14 residues in the CDR3. Profiling relied on immunoSEQ multiplex PCR, and the TCRdb table lists in-frame clones only, not all of them. This sample contains about 30,000 clones. The genes are TRBV19 and TRBJ2-7; D gene uncertain. The TCR comes from a woman aged 18 to 75 with a cervical HPV16 infection that either progressed to CIN3+ or cleared (not recorded which). Sequencing was done on a sample of blood buffy coat. The sequenced CDR3 bases are TGTGCCAGTAGTATGAAGGCAGGTTCGTACGAG. Encoded protein: CASSMKAGSYE. The full CDR3 protein is CASSMKAGSYEQYF. The full variable domain, with the rest looked up from reference TRBV19 and TRBJ2-7, is DGGITQSPKYLFRKEGQNVTLSCEQNLNHDAMYWYRQDPGQGLRLIYYSQIVNDFQKGDIAEGYSVSREKKESFPLTVTSAQKNPTAFYLCASSMKAGSYEQYFGPGTRLTVT.